This T cell receptor beta chain originates from a study of T cell responses to AZD1222 COVID-19 vaccine. CDR3 length: 13 amino acids. CDR1 is SGHTA and CDR2 is FQGNSA in the germline V gene. The ends were cut back, 1 base at V and 2 bases at J, with 6 bases in the middle. This table comes from immunoSEQ multiplex PCR, and its TCRdb copy is limited to in-frame clones, with some not included. The sample includes roughly 150,000 clones, around 90% of them seen just once. Study results and caveats: Repertoires were collected only later (after the peak T cell response had occurred). Most donors were white British and more were female, and clonal diversity was possibly underestimated. Regions 160-218 and 743-854 dominated among vaccine-associated CD4 TCRs spanning spike.

A word on this clone: The antigen remains undetermined.

V gene TRBV7-2 combines with J gene TRBJ2-7; D not certain. The source is an adult in good health. The material sequenced was peripheral blood, taken on day 0 of AZD1222 vaccination. CDR3 sequence: CASSLGRPYEQYF. In DNA, the CDR3 is TGTGCCAGCAGCTTAGGCCGGCCCTACGAGCAGTACTTC. The variable domain in full, with the rest retrieved from reference TRBV7-2 and TRBJ2-7, is GAGVSQSPSNKVTEKGKDVELRCDPISGHTALYWYRQSLGQGLEFLIYFQGNSAPDKSGLPSDRFSAERTGGSVSTLTIQRTQQEDSAVYLCASSLGRPYEQYFGPGTRLTVT.